A selection of T cell receptor beta chains follows, all from one sample in a study of T cells expressing NK-cell markers. TCRdb re-called the 5' RACE reads; every CDR3 protein appears as one record, without DNA. The table for this sample gives about 150,000 distinct CDR3 sequences. The sequencing sample was made of blood T cells: a sorted CD56 or NKG2C T cell subset, CD4+ or CD8+ T cells, or bulk PBMC T cells (not recorded which). The receptors stem from a woman aged 45-59 years in good health. Both conserved end residues are part of each CDR3.

cdr3_length: 14
v_call: TRBV4-1
j_call: TRBJ2-7
cdr3_aa: CASKARDSYYEQYF

cdr3_length: 15
v_call: TRBV28
j_call: TRBJ2-5
cdr3_aa: CASSLAGGLQETQYF

cdr3_length: 16
v_call: TRBV20-1
j_call: TRBJ2-5
cdr3_aa: CSARVPWLAGGETQYF

cdr3_length: 16
v_call: TRBV27
j_call: TRBJ2-3
cdr3_aa: CASSQAGSYRADTQYF

cdr3_length: 16
v_call: TRBV7-9
j_call: TRBJ2-1
cdr3_aa: CASSPDRTGTYNEQFF

cdr3_length: 15
v_call: TRBV4-1
j_call: TRBJ1-1
cdr3_aa: CASSQDVQGNTEAFF

cdr3_length: 15
v_call: TRBV20-1
j_call: TRBJ2-3
cdr3_aa: CSARDPAGETDTQYF

cdr3_length: 15
v_call: TRBV24-1
j_call: TRBJ1-2
cdr3_aa: CATSDAGTGAGGYTF

cdr3_length: 17
v_call: TRBV5-1
j_call: TRBJ2-1
cdr3_aa: CASSLIWREAPYNEQFF

cdr3_length: 14
v_call: TRBV2
j_call: TRBJ2-7
cdr3_aa: CASIPGQGAYEQYF

cdr3_length: 12
v_call: TRBV25-1
j_call: TRBJ2-6
cdr3_aa: CASRTGANVLTF

cdr3_length: 11
v_call: TRBV25-1
j_call: TRBJ2-5
cdr3_aa: CASSGGKTQYF

cdr3_length: 12
v_call: TRBV10-3
j_call: TRBJ2-2
cdr3_aa: CAIGGLAGELFF

cdr3_length: 14
v_call: TRBV5-1
j_call: TRBJ2-1
cdr3_aa: CASSEEGAYNEQFF

cdr3_length: 13
v_call: TRBV12-3/TRBV12-4
j_call: TRBJ2-7
cdr3_aa: CASSTGGIYEQYF

cdr3_length: 16
v_call: TRBV2
j_call: TRBJ2-1
cdr3_aa: CASSGLTSGATNEQFF

cdr3_length: 13
v_call: TRBV20-1
j_call: TRBJ2-5
cdr3_aa: CSAPEGQLETQYF

cdr3_length: 11
v_call: TRBV20-1
j_call: TRBJ2-3
cdr3_aa: CSAPSGDTQYF

cdr3_length: 15
v_call: TRBV5-1
j_call: TRBJ2-7
cdr3_aa: CASSLGPTTAYEQYF

cdr3_length: 16
v_call: TRBV6-5
j_call: TRBJ2-1
cdr3_aa: CASSIPGREGYNEQFF

cdr3_length: 15
v_call: TRBV6-6
j_call: TRBJ1-3
cdr3_aa: CASSPTGHSGNTIYF

cdr3_length: 14
v_call: TRBV12-3/TRBV12-4
j_call: TRBJ2-7
cdr3_aa: CASSLDIPFYEQYF

cdr3_length: 13
v_call: TRBV12-3/TRBV12-4
j_call: TRBJ2-1
cdr3_aa: CASSLGQDNEQFF

cdr3_length: 15
v_call: TRBV27
j_call: TRBJ2-7
cdr3_aa: CASSYGLAHTYEQYF

cdr3_length: 16
v_call: TRBV6-1
j_call: TRBJ1-5
cdr3_aa: CASSEWRQYSNQPQHF

cdr3_length: 11
v_call: TRBV30
j_call: TRBJ2-2
cdr3_aa: CAAQGSGELFF

cdr3_length: 14
v_call: TRBV6-5
j_call: TRBJ1-3
cdr3_aa: CASSPPGRGNTIYF

cdr3_length: 12
v_call: TRBV9
j_call: TRBJ2-7
cdr3_aa: CASSPSGREQYF